The entry below gives a single T cell receptor (beta chain) sequence along with its context. The specificity of this receptor is unknown. Base qualities are not recorded, but no much larger clone differs from it by a single base. The source of the sample is a study of cytomegalovirus exposure and HLA in healthy donors (dated by TCRdb to the late 2010s). For the study in its entirety: An earlier analysis of several hundred of the donors reported about 280 Gb of sequence data and 117 million unique TCR beta sequences obtained from some 200 million T cells. Roughly 320 gigabases of sequencing data and around 80 million unique TCR sequences made up an early release that covered nearly 650 HLA-typed donors. The genetic ancestry cluster associated with self-reported Caucasian donors included over 65% of the roughly 400 genotyped donors. The study aimed to test whether cataloging public T cell receptors could reveal signatures of past pathogen exposure. The T cell repertoires of several hundred subjects were profiled by immunosequencing and related to cytomegalovirus serostatus. A separate validation cohort of about 110 different subjects was used in addition to the roughly 720-subject first cohort. The study combined high-throughput TCR immunosequencing, statistical association of individual TCRs with disease status, and machine learning to predict cytomegalovirus infection status. A later analysis re-analyzed previously published TCR beta repertoires from roughly 690 donors and added high-resolution HLA genotyping to study TCR occurrence patterns. The later analysis used no new phenotypic data to find candidate immune exposures, relying instead on TCR beta sequences and their occurrence across donors. To decide whether each TCR beta V gene segment behaved as functional or pseudogenic, an earlier analysis of 587 of the donors relied on high-throughput TCR beta sequencing. Donor age, sex, ethnicity and CMV serostatus were compiled alongside the repertoire data. A later genetic analysis took genome-wide SNP genotypes for about 55% of the 666 donors and used that subset as a discovery cohort. All discovery cohort repertoires had been generated on a single sequencing platform. HLA typing covered class I and class II loci at four-digit resolution. Typing coverage varied by locus: roughly 620-640 donors for A, B, C, DRB1 and DQB1; 522 for DQA1; around 570 for DPA1; approximately 490 for DPB1. Because of strong linkage in the cohort, roughly five DR-DQ haplotypes were treated as single units for association and clustering. Across approximately 420 genotyped donors of the cohort, an average of approximately 240,000 unique TCR beta nucleotide sequences per donor were sequenced, and roughly a sixth of those sequences were non-productive.

The research as a whole found: The classifier was reported to diagnose cytomegalovirus status with high specificity and sensitivity in both the original and validation cohorts. The authors suggested that the approach could potentially be generalized to other disease states and immunological phenotypes. Because the 87-base-pair reads could not distinguish some IMGT-functional V segments, including TRBV6-2 and TRBV6-3, those segments were excluded. An association between a missense DCLRE1C variant and V-gene and J-gene trimming of TCR beta chains was found in a later genetic analysis and replicated in an independent cohort. In this cohort, only TCR beta chains were sequenced, and detectable features were limited by the absence of alpha or paired-chain data. Compared with the approximately 600-donor mean, donors in an Asian-associated ancestry cluster had fewer N-insertions in productive TCRs, according to a later genetic analysis. In a later analysis, the rate of TCR association differed among HLA loci, with DRB1 alleles having the most associated TCRs and HLA-C alleles having the fewest. The only immune exposure information available for the cohort was CMV serostatus. Across donors, most TCR sequences were observed very rarely, whereas some public TCRs were present in many individuals. Assigning TCR associations to individual alleles was difficult when HLA alleles, especially DR and DQ, strongly co-occurred. Sequencing depth was assumed to be roughly uniform across donors in the presence/absence analyses, though that assumption may not hold. In a later analysis, HLA-associated TCR beta chains were found to be more clonally expanded and to have lower generation probabilities than equally common non-associated chains. A later analysis associated around 16,000 TCR beta sequences with specific HLA alleles at a false discovery rate of 0.05. Because counts were too low, roughly 16 rarely observed V segments, including chromosome 9 orphons, were excluded from the earlier analysis of several hundred of the donors. Because some donors lacked HLA typing at each locus, the association tests relied only on the typed subset. In vitro tests confirmed that three of the cytomegalovirus-associated TCR beta chains recognize cytomegalovirus antigens. Several of the top co-occurrence clusters appeared to be linked to parvovirus B19, influenza, CMV and Epstein-Barr virus, according to a later analysis. An earlier analysis of several hundred of the donors showed that most TCR beta V segments appeared in productive rearrangements either about 87% or about 30% of the time, which broadly matched IMGT annotations. In a later analysis, most CMV-associated TCR beta chains were found to appear HLA-restricted, with HLA associations seemingly driven largely by CMV exposure. Correlated functional status among segregating V segments might reflect linkage disequilibrium, but an unknown experimental factor could not be ruled out. A further reported finding was that TCR beta sequences accurately predicted the HLA-A and HLA-B alleles for most subjects in the first cohort. The study listed 150 to 200 TCR beta chains as associated with cytomegalovirus. The sequencing pipeline was judged likely to have produced a cluster of highly shared sequence variants as a technical artifact.

The cohort consisted of 650 to 850 healthy bone marrow donors. Cohort members were all nominally healthy when sampled, although unrecorded immune exposures were likely present. The donor was CMV seropositive and belonged to the group of 270 or so seropositive cohort members. Each donor provided a peripheral blood sample, and peripheral blood mononuclear cells were used for TCR beta sequencing. The Qiagen DNeasy Blood Extraction Kit was used to extract genomic DNA from the blood cell samples. Library preparation was by the immunoSEQ multiplex PCR assay. For the multiplex PCR, a mixture combining 60 forward primers for TCR Vbeta segments and 13 reverse primers for TCR Jbeta segments was used. Amplification of the CDR3 region of rearranged TCR beta genes was performed with a multiplex PCR assay on genomic DNA. The amplified TCR beta libraries were sequenced on the Illumina HiSeq System as 87-base-pair reads. In the paper's pipeline: A later analysis tallied approximately 87 million unique TCR beta chains across the approximately 670 repertoires, and some 10 million of those chains were shared by two or more donors. Raw reads were error-corrected and collapsed into unique sequences by a nearest-neighbor algorithm in which closely related sequences were merged to remove PCR and sequencing errors. To assign V, D and J gene segments, CDR3 sequences were aligned to IMGT reference sequences. For a sequence to be retained, a match of at least six nucleotides was required to both a V gene segment and a J gene segment. A rearrangement counted as productive if the CDR3 had no stop codons and remained in frame with V and J, and every other rearrangement counted as non-productive. CDR3 was defined by IMGT convention, running from the second conserved V-encoded cysteine to the conserved J-encoded phenylalanine. In an earlier analysis of around 640 of the donors, sequences lacking an unambiguous match to a single V gene segment were excluded. An earlier analysis of a few hundred of the donors classified V segments as functional when productive rearrangements were above 56.7% and as segregating when the standard deviation between donors was above 5%. A statistical classification framework was built to diagnose cytomegalovirus status from the catalog of TCR beta chain sequences. In a later analysis, V and J genes were assigned by comparing TCR nucleotide sequences against IMGT/GENE-DB human TR gene sequences. Using the TCRdist pipeline, a later analysis assigned CDR3 sequences along with most-parsimonious VDJ recombination scenarios. In a later analysis, every TCR beta chain was defined by the combination of its CDR3 amino acid sequence and its V-gene family, and reads without a unique V-gene family were dropped. A later analysis removed roughly 590 highly shared, low-generation-probability nucleotide sequences to deal with suspected cross-contamination and a sequencing artifact. In a later analysis, a clonal expansion index was calculated for each public chain from normalized within-repertoire ranks of inferred template counts. Generation probabilities in a later analysis came from a VDJ recombination model fitted to out-of-frame rearrangements, and those results were checked against IGoR. Hypergeometric tests were used in a later analysis to score TCR-TCR, TCR-HLA and TCR-CMV co-occurrence, with a repertoire-size bias correction applied to the TCR pairs. A later analysis estimated false discovery rates by permuting HLA or CMV assignments 20 times. In a later analysis, co-occurring TCRs were grouped using DBSCAN, with TCRdist sequence similarity added in when clustering inside HLA-allele-positive subsets. Repertoires with fewer than 30,000 or more than 120,000 public chains were left out of co-occurrence clustering, as were about five repertoires with anomalous nucleotide sharing. Sourced from immuneACCESS, this table was stored by TCRdb with only in-frame sequences that have V and J called. A share of the clones is absent; for the studies checked, an unresolved V gene accounts for under half, and the remainder has no known explanation. V, J and clone size are those of that table, while D and trimming were read from the DNA. The table for this sample lists roughly 150,000 clones; around 77% of them were counted only once. The ten top clones hold approximately 2.1% of the sample.

Reading the germline V gene gives CDR1 ENHRY and CDR2 SYGVKD. At the junction V is shortened by 2 bases and J by 4 bases; bases outside the gene matches: 4. Reading from cysteine to phenylalanine, the CDR3 counts 14 amino acids. The read is trimmed to its CDR3 DNA, 42 bases read in frame from base 1. This chain is built from TRBV10-3 and TRBJ2-5; 7 junctional bases match TRBD1. Input material: PBMCs. This receptor was taken from a man between 50 and 59 years old in good health and CMV-seropositive. The CDR3 corresponds to CAISEGNRGETQYF. The sequence in DNA is TGTGCCATCAGTGAGGGGAACAGGGGAGAGACCCAGTACTTC.